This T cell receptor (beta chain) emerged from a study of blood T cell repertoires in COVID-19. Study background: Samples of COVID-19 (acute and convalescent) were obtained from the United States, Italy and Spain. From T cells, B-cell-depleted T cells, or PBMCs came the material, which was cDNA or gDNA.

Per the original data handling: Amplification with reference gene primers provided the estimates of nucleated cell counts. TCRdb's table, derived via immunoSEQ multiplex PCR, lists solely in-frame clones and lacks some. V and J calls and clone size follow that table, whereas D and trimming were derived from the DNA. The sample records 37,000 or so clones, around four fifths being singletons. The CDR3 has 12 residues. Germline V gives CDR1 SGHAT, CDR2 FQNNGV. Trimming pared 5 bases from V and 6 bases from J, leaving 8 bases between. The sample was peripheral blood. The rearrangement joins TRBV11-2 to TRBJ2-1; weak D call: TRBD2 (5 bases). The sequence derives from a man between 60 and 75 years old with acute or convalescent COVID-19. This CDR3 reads CASSRGPNEQFF. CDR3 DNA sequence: TGTGCCAGCAGCCGCGGGCCCAATGAGCAGTTCTTC.